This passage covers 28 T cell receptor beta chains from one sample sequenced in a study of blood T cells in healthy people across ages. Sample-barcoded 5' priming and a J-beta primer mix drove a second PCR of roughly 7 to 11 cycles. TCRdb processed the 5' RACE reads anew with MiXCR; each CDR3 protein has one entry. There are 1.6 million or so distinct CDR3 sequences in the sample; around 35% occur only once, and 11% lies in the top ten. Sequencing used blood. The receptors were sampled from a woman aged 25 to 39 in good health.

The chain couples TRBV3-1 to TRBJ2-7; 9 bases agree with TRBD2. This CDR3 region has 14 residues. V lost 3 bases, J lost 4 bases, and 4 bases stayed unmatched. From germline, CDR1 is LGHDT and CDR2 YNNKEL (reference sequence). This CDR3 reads CASSQTSGLYEQYF. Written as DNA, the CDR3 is TGTGCCAGCAGCCAGACTAGCGGACTGTACGAGCAGTACTTC.

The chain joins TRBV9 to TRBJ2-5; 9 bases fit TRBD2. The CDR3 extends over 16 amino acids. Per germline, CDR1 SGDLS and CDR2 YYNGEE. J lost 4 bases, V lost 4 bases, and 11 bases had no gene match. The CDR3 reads CASSLGASGERETQYF. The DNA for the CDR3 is TGTGCCAGCAGCCTAGGGGCTAGCGGGGAGAGAGAGACCCAGTACTTC.

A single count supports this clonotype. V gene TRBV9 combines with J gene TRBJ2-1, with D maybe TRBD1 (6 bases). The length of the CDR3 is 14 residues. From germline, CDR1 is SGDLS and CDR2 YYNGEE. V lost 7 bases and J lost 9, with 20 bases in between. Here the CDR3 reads CASGGRDIVFEQFF. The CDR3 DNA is TGTGCCAGCGGGGGACGGGACATAGTTTTTGAGCAGTTCTTC.

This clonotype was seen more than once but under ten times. This CDR3 is CASASGQINVYEQYF. DNA of the CDR3: TGTGCCAGCGCCAGTGGGCAGATAAACGTATACGAGCAGTACTTC. The chain employs TRBV28 and TRBJ2-7; unclear D gene. Trimming cost V 8 bases and J 4 bases, with 21 bases left between them. The germline gives CDR1 MDHEN, CDR2 SYDVKM. This CDR3 comprises 15 residues.

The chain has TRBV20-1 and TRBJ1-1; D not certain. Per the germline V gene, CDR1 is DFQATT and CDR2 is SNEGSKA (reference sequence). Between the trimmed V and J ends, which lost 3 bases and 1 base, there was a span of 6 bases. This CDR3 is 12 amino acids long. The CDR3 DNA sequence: TGCAGTGCTAGGTCACCGAACACTGAAGCTTTCTTT. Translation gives CSARSPNTEAFF.

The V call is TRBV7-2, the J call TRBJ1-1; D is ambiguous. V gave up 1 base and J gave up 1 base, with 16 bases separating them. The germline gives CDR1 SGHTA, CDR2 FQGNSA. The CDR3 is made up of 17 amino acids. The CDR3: CASSLVGSVRENTEAFF. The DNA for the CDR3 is TGTGCCAGCAGCTTAGTGGGGTCGGTGAGAGAGAACACTGAAGCTTTCTTT.

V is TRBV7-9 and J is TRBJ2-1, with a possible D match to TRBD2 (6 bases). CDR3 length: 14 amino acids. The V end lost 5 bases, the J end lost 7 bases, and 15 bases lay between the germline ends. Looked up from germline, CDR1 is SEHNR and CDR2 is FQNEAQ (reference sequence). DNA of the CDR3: TGTGCCAGCAGCCAACCCGGGGCGGGGAATGAGCAGTTCTTC. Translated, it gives CASSQPGAGNEQFF.

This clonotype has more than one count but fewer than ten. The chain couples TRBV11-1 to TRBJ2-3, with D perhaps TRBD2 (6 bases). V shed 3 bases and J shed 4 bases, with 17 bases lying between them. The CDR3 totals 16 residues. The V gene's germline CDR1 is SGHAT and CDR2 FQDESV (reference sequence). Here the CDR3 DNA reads TGTGCCAGCAGCTTGGAGGGCAGGGAAGGAGCAGATACGCAGTATTTT. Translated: CASSLEGREGADTQYF.

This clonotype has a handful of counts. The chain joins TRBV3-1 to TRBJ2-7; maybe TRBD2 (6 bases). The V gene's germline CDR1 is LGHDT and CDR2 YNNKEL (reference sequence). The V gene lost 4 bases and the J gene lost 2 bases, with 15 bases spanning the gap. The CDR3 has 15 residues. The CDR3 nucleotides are TGTGCCAGCAGCCCCCGGGACTTCGCAACCTACGAGCAGTACTTC. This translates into CASSPRDFATYEQYF.

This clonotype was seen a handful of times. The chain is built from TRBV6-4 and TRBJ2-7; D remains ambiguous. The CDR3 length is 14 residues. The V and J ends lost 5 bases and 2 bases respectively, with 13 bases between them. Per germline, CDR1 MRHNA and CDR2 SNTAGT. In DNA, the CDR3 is TGTGCCAGCAGTCCCACTGGATCCGCCTACGAGCAGTACTTC. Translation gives CASSPTGSAYEQYF.

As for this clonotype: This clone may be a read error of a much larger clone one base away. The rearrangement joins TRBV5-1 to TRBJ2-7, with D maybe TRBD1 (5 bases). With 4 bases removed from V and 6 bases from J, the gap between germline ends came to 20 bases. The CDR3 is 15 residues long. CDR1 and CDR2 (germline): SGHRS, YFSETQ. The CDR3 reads CASSLESAGIREQYF. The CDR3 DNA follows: TGCGCCAGCAGCCTTGAGTCGGCAGGGATCCGCGAGCAGTACTTC.

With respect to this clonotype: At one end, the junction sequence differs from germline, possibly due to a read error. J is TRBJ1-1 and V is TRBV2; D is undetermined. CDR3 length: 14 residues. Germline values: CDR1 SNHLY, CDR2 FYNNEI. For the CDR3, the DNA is TGTACCAGCACCGAAACTCGTCAGTACACTGAAGCTTTCTTT. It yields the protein CTSTETRQYTEAFF.

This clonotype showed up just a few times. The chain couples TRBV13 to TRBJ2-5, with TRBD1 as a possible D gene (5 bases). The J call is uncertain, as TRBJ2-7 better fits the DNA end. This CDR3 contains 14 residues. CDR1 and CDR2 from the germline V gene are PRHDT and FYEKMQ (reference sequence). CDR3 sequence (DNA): TGTGCCAGCAGCTTAGGGCAGGGTAGGCGCGAGCAGTACTTC. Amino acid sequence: CASSLGQGRREQYF.

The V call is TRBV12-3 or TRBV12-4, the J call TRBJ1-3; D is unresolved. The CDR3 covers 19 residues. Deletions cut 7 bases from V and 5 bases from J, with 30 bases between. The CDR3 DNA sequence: TGTGCCAGCACCAGCGCCCCAGAATTGGGCAGGCGTGGAAGAAACACCATATATTTT. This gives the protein CASTSAPELGRRGRNTIYF.

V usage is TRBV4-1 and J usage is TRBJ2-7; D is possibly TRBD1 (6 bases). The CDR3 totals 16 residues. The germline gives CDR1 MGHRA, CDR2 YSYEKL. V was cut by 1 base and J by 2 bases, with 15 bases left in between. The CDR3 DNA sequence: TGCGCCAGCAGCCAAGGGGTGGGACAACCGCCCTACGAGCAGTACTTC. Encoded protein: CASSQGVGQPPYEQYF.

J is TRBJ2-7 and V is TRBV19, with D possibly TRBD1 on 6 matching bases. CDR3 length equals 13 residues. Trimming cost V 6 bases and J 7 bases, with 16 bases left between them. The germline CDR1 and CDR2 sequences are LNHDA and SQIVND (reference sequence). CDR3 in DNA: TGTGCCAGTAGCGTAGACAGGACGTGGGAGCAGTACTTC. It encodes CASSVDRTWEQYF.

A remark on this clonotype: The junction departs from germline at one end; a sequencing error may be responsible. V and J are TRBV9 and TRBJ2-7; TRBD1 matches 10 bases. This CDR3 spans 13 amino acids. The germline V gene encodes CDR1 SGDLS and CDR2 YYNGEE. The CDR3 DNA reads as TGTACCAGCAGCTTAGGACAGGGGGACGAGCAGTACTTC. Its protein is CTSSLGQGDEQYF.

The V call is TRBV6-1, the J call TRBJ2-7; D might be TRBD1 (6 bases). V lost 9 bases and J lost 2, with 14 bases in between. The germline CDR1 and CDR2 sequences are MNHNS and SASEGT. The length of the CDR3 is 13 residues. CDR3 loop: CASYRDTAYEQYF. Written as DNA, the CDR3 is TGTGCCAGTTACCGGGACACCGCCTACGAGCAGTACTTC.

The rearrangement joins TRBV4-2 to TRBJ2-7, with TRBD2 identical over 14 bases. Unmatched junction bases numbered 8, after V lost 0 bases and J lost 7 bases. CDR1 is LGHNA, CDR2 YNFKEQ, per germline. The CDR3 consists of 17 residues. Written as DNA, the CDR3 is TGTGCCAGCAGCCAAGATCTTGGGACTAGCGGGGGTCGAGAGCAGTACTTC. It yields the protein CASSQDLGTSGGREQYF.

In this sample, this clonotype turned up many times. In DNA form, the CDR3 reads TGTGCCAGCAGCCTTGGGTTGGGCACAGATACGCAGTATTTT. Protein: CASSLGLGTDTQYF. V is TRBV11-2 and J is TRBJ2-3; D is uncertain. The CDR3 runs 14 residues. The ends were cut back, 5 bases at V and 1 base at J, with 10 bases in the middle. Germline loops: CDR1 SGHAT, CDR2 FQNNGV. The full variable domain, rest sourced from reference TRBV11-2 and TRBJ2-3, is EAGVAQSPRYKIIEKRQSVAFWCNPISGHATLYWYQQILGQGPKLLIQFQNNGVVDDSQLPKDRFSAERLKGVDSTLKIQPAKLEDSAVYLCASSLGLGTDTQYFGPGTRLTVL.

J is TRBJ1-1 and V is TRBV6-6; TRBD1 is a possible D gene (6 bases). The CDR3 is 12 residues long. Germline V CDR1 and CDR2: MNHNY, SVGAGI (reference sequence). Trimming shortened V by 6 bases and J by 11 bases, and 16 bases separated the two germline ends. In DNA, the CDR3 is TGTGCCAGCAGCGGAACCGGGACATTGGCTTTCTTT. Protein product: CASSGTGTLAFF.

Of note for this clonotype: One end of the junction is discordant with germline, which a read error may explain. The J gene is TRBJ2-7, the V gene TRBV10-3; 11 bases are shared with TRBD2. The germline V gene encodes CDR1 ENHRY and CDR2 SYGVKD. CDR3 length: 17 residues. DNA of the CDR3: TGTACCATCAGTCGAGTTTTTACTAGCGGGGGTACCTACGAGCAGTACTTC. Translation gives CTISRVFTSGGTYEQYF.

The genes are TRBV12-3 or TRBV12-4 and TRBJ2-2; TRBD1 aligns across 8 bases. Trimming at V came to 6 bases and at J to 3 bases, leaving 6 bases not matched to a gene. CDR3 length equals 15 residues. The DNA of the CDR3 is TGTGCCAGCAGCCCCCGGGACAGGTACACCGGGGAGCTGTTTTTT. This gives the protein CASSPRDRYTGELFF.

The CDR3 bases are TGCGCCAGCAGGCAGGACCCTGGGGGCACTGAAGCTTTCTTT. Translating gives CASRQDPGGTEAFF. V and J are TRBV5-1 and TRBJ1-1, with a weak D call TRBD1 (5 bases). V lost 5 bases and J lost 4, with 15 bases in between. The CDR3 is 14 amino acids. Per germline, CDR1 SGHRS and CDR2 YFSETQ.

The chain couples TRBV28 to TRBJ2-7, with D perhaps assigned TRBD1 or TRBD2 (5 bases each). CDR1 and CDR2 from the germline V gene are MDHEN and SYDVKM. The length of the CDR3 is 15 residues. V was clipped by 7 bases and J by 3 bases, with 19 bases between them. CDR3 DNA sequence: TGTGCCAGCACCGTGGGACCAGAATGGAGCTACGAGCAGTACTTC. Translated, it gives CASTVGPEWSYEQYF. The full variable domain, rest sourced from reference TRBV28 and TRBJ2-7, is DVKVTQSSRYLVKRTGEKVFLECVQDMDHENMFWYRQDPGLGLRLIYFSYDVKMKEKGDIPEGYSVSREKKERFSLILESASTNQTSMYLCASTVGPEWSYEQYFGPGTRLTVT.

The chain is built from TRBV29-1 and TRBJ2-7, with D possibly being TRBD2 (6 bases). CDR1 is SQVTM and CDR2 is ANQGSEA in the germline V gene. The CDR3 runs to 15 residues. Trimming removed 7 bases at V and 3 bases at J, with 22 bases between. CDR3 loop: CSATGEAGEIYEQYF. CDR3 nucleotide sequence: TGCAGCGCCACGGGGGAGGCAGGTGAAATCTACGAGCAGTACTTC.

The CDR3 nucleotides read TGTGCCAGCAGCCCGTCTAGCGAGCACGAGCAGTACTTC. Translating it yields CASSPSSEHEQYF. The chain carries TRBV28 and TRBJ2-7, with D tentatively TRBD2 (6 bases). The CDR3 is made up of 13 amino acids. Trimming left V 6 bases short and J 5 bases short, with 14 bases between. Looked up from germline, CDR1 is MDHEN and CDR2 is SYDVKM.

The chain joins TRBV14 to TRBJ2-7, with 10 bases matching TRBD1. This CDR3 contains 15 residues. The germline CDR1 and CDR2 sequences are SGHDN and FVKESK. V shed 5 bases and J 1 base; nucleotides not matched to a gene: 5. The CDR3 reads CASSFDRGPSYEQYF. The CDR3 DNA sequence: TGTGCCAGCAGCTTTGACAGGGGGCCATCCTACGAGCAGTACTTC.